The rows below give T cell receptor beta chains drawn from one sample of a study of OX40 agonist ivuxolimab in advanced cancers. Profiling relied on immunoSEQ multiplex PCR, and the TCRdb table lists in-frame clones only, not all of them. The data show around 100,000 clones, with 89% seen just once and around 0.3% held by the top ten. The sample consisted of CD4+ or CD8+ T cells sorted from blood, taken in a trial of the OX40 agonist ivuxolimab. The receptors derive from an adult with an advanced solid tumor such as melanoma, head and neck, liver or kidney cancer. CDR3s include the opening cysteine and the closing phenylalanine or tryptophan. Each record gives: CDR3 length, clone size, D gene, V gene, J gene, CDR3 protein, CDR3 DNA. D genes are given only for firm matches. Part of the rows lack a size; the others show once, few, many or a class for expanded clones.

CDR3 length: 14
clone size: NA
D gene: NA
V gene: TRBV5-6
J gene: TRBJ2-1
CDR3 protein: CASSLVTVHNEQFF
CDR3 DNA: TGTGCCAGCAGCTTGGTCACGGTTCACAATGAGCAGTTCTTC

CDR3 length: 14
clone size: NA
D gene: NA
V gene: TRBV5-8
J gene: TRBJ1-1
CDR3 protein: CASSLDIWDTEAFF
CDR3 DNA: TGTGCCAGCAGCTTGGATATTTGGGACACTGAAGCTTTCTTT

CDR3 length: 13
clone size: NA
D gene: NA
V gene: TRBV28
J gene: TRBJ2-7
CDR3 protein: CASRRGGEAEQYF
CDR3 DNA: TGTGCCAGCAGAAGAGGTGGGGAAGCCGAGCAGTACTTC

CDR3 length: 13
clone size: NA
D gene: NA
V gene: TRBV27
J gene: TRBJ2-5
CDR3 protein: CASTDFSRETQYF
CDR3 DNA: TGTGCCAGCACGGATTTTTCAAGGGAGACCCAGTACTTC

CDR3 length: 16
clone size: NA
D gene: TRBD1
V gene: TRBV7-9
J gene: TRBJ2-1
CDR3 protein: CASSHSSGTGDNEQFF
CDR3 DNA: TGTGCCAGCAGTCACTCATCCGGGACAGGGGATAATGAGCAGTTCTTC

CDR3 length: 16
clone size: NA
D gene: TRBD2
V gene: TRBV9
J gene: TRBJ2-5
CDR3 protein: CASSVNLAGTQETQYF
CDR3 DNA: TGTGCCAGCAGCGTAAACCTAGCGGGGACCCAAGAGACCCAGTACTTC

CDR3 length: 14
clone size: NA
D gene: TRBD2
V gene: TRBV19
J gene: TRBJ2-1
CDR3 protein: CASTTSGGAGEQFF
CDR3 DNA: TGTGCCAGTACTACTAGCGGGGGGGCCGGTGAGCAGTTCTTC

CDR3 length: 15
clone size: NA
D gene: NA
V gene: TRBV6-5
J gene: TRBJ1-5
CDR3 protein: CASSYSREFNQPQHF
CDR3 DNA: TGTGCCAGCAGTTACTCGAGAGAGTTTAATCAGCCCCAGCATTTT

CDR3 length: 15
clone size: NA
D gene: NA
V gene: TRBV27
J gene: TRBJ2-7
CDR3 protein: CASSLSGQGPYEQYF
CDR3 DNA: TGTGCCAGCAGTTTATCAGGGCAGGGGCCCTACGAGCAGTACTTC

CDR3 length: 15
clone size: NA
D gene: TRBD2
V gene: TRBV11-3
J gene: TRBJ2-1
CDR3 protein: CASSTGTSGYNEQFF
CDR3 DNA: TGTGCCAGCAGCACCGGGACTAGTGGGTACAATGAGCAGTTCTTC

CDR3 length: 18
clone size: NA
D gene: TRBD2
V gene: TRBV7-9
J gene: TRBJ2-3
CDR3 protein: CASSLTGTSGGRTDTQYF
CDR3 DNA: TGTGCCAGCAGCCTAACCGGGACTAGCGGGGGGCGCACAGATACGCAGTATTTT

CDR3 length: 14
clone size: NA
D gene: TRBD2
V gene: TRBV28
J gene: TRBJ2-5
CDR3 protein: CASQAGGNQETQYF
CDR3 DNA: TGTGCCTCTCAAGCGGGAGGAAACCAAGAGACCCAGTACTTC

CDR3 length: 12
clone size: NA
D gene: TRBD1
V gene: TRBV6-1
J gene: TRBJ1-1
CDR3 protein: CASDREVTEAFF
CDR3 DNA: TGTGCCAGCGACAGGGAAGTTACTGAAGCTTTCTTT

CDR3 length: 14
clone size: NA
D gene: NA
V gene: TRBV7-2
J gene: TRBJ1-2
CDR3 protein: CASSSDLANYGYTF
CDR3 DNA: TGTGCCAGCAGCTCTGATTTAGCTAACTATGGCTACACCTTC

CDR3 length: 14
clone size: once
D gene: NA
V gene: TRBV6-6
J gene: TRBJ2-7
CDR3 protein: CASRRREIFYEQYF
CDR3 DNA: TGTGCCAGCCGGCGCCGGGAGATTTTCTACGAGCAGTACTTC

CDR3 length: 13
clone size: NA
D gene: NA
V gene: TRBV18
J gene: TRBJ2-5
CDR3 protein: CASSPGVTETQYF
CDR3 DNA: TGTGCCAGCTCACCAGGGGTTACGGAGACCCAGTACTTC

CDR3 length: 16
clone size: NA
D gene: TRBD1
V gene: TRBV11-2
J gene: TRBJ2-3
CDR3 protein: CASSFRDSRSTDTQYF
CDR3 DNA: TGTGCCAGCAGCTTTCGGGACAGCAGGTCCACAGATACGCAGTATTTT

CDR3 length: 13
clone size: NA
D gene: NA
V gene: TRBV7-2
J gene: TRBJ1-5
CDR3 protein: CASSTRSNQPQHF
CDR3 DNA: TGTGCCAGCAGCACAAGGAGCAATCAGCCCCAGCATTTT

CDR3 length: 15
clone size: NA
D gene: TRBD1
V gene: TRBV5-1
J gene: TRBJ1-1
CDR3 protein: CASSPSRGMNTEAFF
CDR3 DNA: TGCGCCAGCAGTCCCAGCAGGGGGATGAACACTGAAGCTTTCTTT

CDR3 length: 15
clone size: NA
D gene: TRBD1
V gene: TRBV13
J gene: TRBJ2-4
CDR3 protein: CASSFADRGRNIQYF
CDR3 DNA: TGTGCCAGCAGCTTTGCGGACAGGGGAAGAAACATTCAGTACTTC

CDR3 length: 15
clone size: NA
D gene: NA
V gene: TRBV2
J gene: TRBJ2-3
CDR3 protein: CASIWGISSADTQYF
CDR3 DNA: TGTGCCAGCATCTGGGGCATATCGTCGGCAGATACGCAGTATTTT

CDR3 length: 13
clone size: NA
D gene: NA
V gene: TRBV4-1
J gene: TRBJ1-5
CDR3 protein: CASSLLGVWPQHF
CDR3 DNA: TGCGCCAGCAGCCTCCTCGGAGTCTGGCCCCAGCATTTT

CDR3 length: 15
clone size: NA
D gene: NA
V gene: TRBV4-3
J gene: TRBJ1-4
CDR3 protein: CASSQDLAGNEKLFF
CDR3 DNA: TGCGCCAGCAGCCAAGATTTGGCAGGGAATGAAAAACTGTTTTTT

CDR3 length: 13
clone size: NA
D gene: NA
V gene: TRBV6-5
J gene: TRBJ1-5
CDR3 protein: CASSYSRNQPQHF
CDR3 DNA: TGTGCCAGCAGTTACTCTAGAAATCAGCCCCAGCATTTT

CDR3 length: 14
clone size: NA
D gene: TRBD1
V gene: TRBV6-5
J gene: TRBJ1-2
CDR3 protein: CASSYSAAGGGYTF
CDR3 DNA: TGTGCCAGCAGTTACTCGGCGGCAGGGGGTGGCTACACCTTC

CDR3 length: 16
clone size: NA
D gene: NA
V gene: TRBV15
J gene: TRBJ1-1
CDR3 protein: CATSRDMNSANTEAFF
CDR3 DNA: TGTGCCACCAGCAGAGATATGAACTCGGCGAACACTGAAGCTTTCTTT

CDR3 length: 14
clone size: NA
D gene: NA
V gene: TRBV4-3
J gene: TRBJ1-4
CDR3 protein: CASSQGAGGEKLFF
CDR3 DNA: TGCGCCAGCAGCCAAGGGGCCGGGGGGGAAAAACTGTTTTTT

CDR3 length: 14
clone size: once
D gene: NA
V gene: TRBV5-1
J gene: TRBJ2-7
CDR3 protein: CASSLAWAPGEQYF
CDR3 DNA: TGCGCCAGCAGCTTGGCATGGGCCCCAGGCGAGCAGTACTTC

CDR3 length: 13
clone size: once
D gene: NA
V gene: TRBV30
J gene: TRBJ1-1
CDR3 protein: CAWRGQPNTEAFF
CDR3 DNA: TGTGCCTGGAGGGGGCAGCCGAACACTGAAGCTTTCTTT

CDR3 length: 16
clone size: NA
D gene: NA
V gene: TRBV7-3
J gene: TRBJ2-3
CDR3 protein: CASSTGELGPTDTQYF
CDR3 DNA: TGTGCCAGCAGTACGGGGGAGTTGGGCCCCACAGATACGCAGTATTTT

CDR3 length: 17
clone size: NA
D gene: TRBD2
V gene: TRBV2
J gene: TRBJ2-7
CDR3 protein: CASSGGTSGGSTYEQYF
CDR3 DNA: TGTGCCAGCAGTGGGGGGACTAGCGGGGGCTCAACCTACGAGCAGTACTTC

CDR3 length: 14
clone size: NA
D gene: TRBD1
V gene: TRBV7-2
J gene: TRBJ1-1
CDR3 protein: CASTPDRANTEAFF
CDR3 DNA: TGTGCCAGCACCCCCGACAGGGCGAACACTGAAGCTTTCTTT

CDR3 length: 13
clone size: NA
D gene: NA
V gene: TRBV5-1
J gene: TRBJ1-4
CDR3 protein: CASSGATNEKLFF
CDR3 DNA: TGCGCCAGCAGCGGGGCAACTAATGAAAAACTGTTTTTT

CDR3 length: 15
clone size: NA
D gene: NA
V gene: TRBV15
J gene: TRBJ1-1
CDR3 protein: CATSREYTGMTEAFF
CDR3 DNA: TGTGCCACCAGCAGAGAGTATACGGGGATGACTGAAGCTTTCTTT

CDR3 length: 12
clone size: NA
D gene: NA
V gene: TRBV28
J gene: TRBJ1-5
CDR3 protein: CASSDKIQPQHF
CDR3 DNA: TGTGCCAGCAGCGACAAAATCCAGCCCCAGCATTTT

CDR3 length: 13
clone size: NA
D gene: NA
V gene: TRBV29-1
J gene: TRBJ2-1
CDR3 protein: CSVPGRRAFEQFF
CDR3 DNA: TGCAGCGTGCCTGGACGCAGGGCTTTTGAGCAGTTCTTC

CDR3 length: 17
clone size: NA
D gene: NA
V gene: TRBV2
J gene: TRBJ2-4
CDR3 protein: CASSEGTIYSYKNIQYF
CDR3 DNA: TGTGCCAGCAGTGAAGGGACAATTTACAGCTACAAAAACATTCAGTACTTC

CDR3 length: 14
clone size: NA
D gene: NA
V gene: TRBV5-1
J gene: TRBJ2-2
CDR3 protein: CASSGGGNTGELFF
CDR3 DNA: TGCGCCAGCAGCGGAGGGGGTAATACCGGGGAGCTGTTTTTT

CDR3 length: 17
clone size: NA
D gene: TRBD1
V gene: TRBV19
J gene: TRBJ1-4
CDR3 protein: CASSFRTGGRSNEKLFF
CDR3 DNA: TGTGCCAGTAGTTTCCGGACAGGGGGCCGGTCTAATGAAAAACTGTTTTTT

CDR3 length: 17
clone size: NA
D gene: TRBD2
V gene: TRBV15
J gene: TRBJ2-5
CDR3 protein: CATSRDTESGRWETQYF
CDR3 DNA: TGTGCCACCAGCAGAGATACCGAGAGCGGGAGGTGGGAGACCCAGTACTTC

CDR3 length: 15
clone size: NA
D gene: TRBD1
V gene: TRBV19
J gene: TRBJ1-1
CDR3 protein: CASSGRTGGLTEAFF
CDR3 DNA: TGTGCCAGTAGTGGGCGGACAGGGGGCCTCACTGAAGCTTTCTTT

CDR3 length: 15
clone size: NA
D gene: TRBD1
V gene: TRBV6-1
J gene: TRBJ1-1
CDR3 protein: CASSGPTGGDGEAFF
CDR3 DNA: TGTGCCAGCAGTGGTCCGACAGGGGGAGATGGTGAAGCTTTCTTT

CDR3 length: 14
clone size: few
D gene: TRBD2
V gene: TRBV5-1
J gene: TRBJ2-1
CDR3 protein: CASSVSGGGNEQFF
CDR3 DNA: TGCGCCAGCAGCGTGAGCGGGGGCGGGAATGAGCAGTTCTTC

CDR3 length: 13
clone size: NA
D gene: TRBD1
V gene: TRBV28
J gene: TRBJ1-2
CDR3 protein: CASSPRDRDGYTF
CDR3 DNA: TGTGCCAGCAGTCCCCGGGACAGGGATGGCTACACCTTC

CDR3 length: 14
clone size: few
D gene: NA
V gene: TRBV7-2
J gene: TRBJ1-2
CDR3 protein: CASSPAPGFDGYTF
CDR3 DNA: TGTGCCAGCAGCCCCGCGCCAGGGTTTGATGGCTACACCTTC

CDR3 length: 15
clone size: NA
D gene: NA
V gene: TRBV6-5
J gene: TRBJ1-4
CDR3 protein: CASSYGGEVVEKLFF
CDR3 DNA: TGTGCCAGCAGTTACGGGGGGGAAGTCGTGGAAAAACTGTTTTTT

CDR3 length: 17
clone size: NA
D gene: TRBD2
V gene: TRBV15
J gene: TRBJ2-4
CDR3 protein: CATSSPLGLVAKNIQYF
CDR3 DNA: TGTGCCACCAGCAGCCCTTTGGGACTAGTAGCCAAAAACATTCAGTACTTC

CDR3 length: 13
clone size: NA
D gene: NA
V gene: TRBV7-2
J gene: TRBJ1-4
CDR3 protein: CASSTPAGEKLFF
CDR3 DNA: TGTGCCAGCAGCACCCCGGCCGGGGAAAAACTGTTTTTT

CDR3 length: 13
clone size: few
D gene: TRBD1
V gene: TRBV29-1
J gene: TRBJ2-7
CDR3 protein: CSVEDTGDYEQYF
CDR3 DNA: TGCAGCGTTGAAGATACAGGGGACTACGAGCAGTACTTC

CDR3 length: 16
clone size: NA
D gene: NA
V gene: TRBV4-2
J gene: TRBJ2-3
CDR3 protein: CASSQDGAGGIDTQYF
CDR3 DNA: TGTGCCAGCAGCCAAGATGGCGCAGGGGGGATAGATACGCAGTATTTT

CDR3 length: 16
clone size: NA
D gene: TRBD1
V gene: TRBV2
J gene: TRBJ1-5
CDR3 protein: CASRDRTGGNNQPQHF
CDR3 DNA: TGTGCCAGCAGGGATCGGACAGGGGGGAACAATCAGCCCCAGCATTTT

CDR3 length: 12
clone size: NA
D gene: NA
V gene: TRBV30
J gene: TRBJ1-1
CDR3 protein: CAWSGVEASAFF
CDR3 DNA: TGTGCCTGGAGTGGCGTGGAGGCCAGTGCTTTCTTT

CDR3 length: 8
clone size: NA
D gene: NA
V gene: TRBV21-1
J gene: TRBJ2-1
CDR3 protein: CKGGSQFF
CDR3 DNA: TGTAAAGGGGGCTCGCAGTTCTTC

CDR3 length: 15
clone size: NA
D gene: NA
V gene: TRBV5-1
J gene: TRBJ2-3
CDR3 protein: CASSEVKTETDTQYF
CDR3 DNA: TGCGCCAGCAGTGAGGTTAAGACGGAGACAGATACGCAGTATTTT

CDR3 length: 18
clone size: NA
D gene: TRBD1
V gene: TRBV6-1
J gene: TRBJ1-5
CDR3 protein: CASSERDRARYSNQPQHF
CDR3 DNA: TGTGCCAGCAGTGAACGGGACAGGGCGAGGTATAGCAATCAGCCCCAGCATTTT

CDR3 length: 14
clone size: NA
D gene: NA
V gene: TRBV19
J gene: TRBJ1-1
CDR3 protein: CASSTPEMNTEAFF
CDR3 DNA: TGTGCCAGTAGTACCCCCGAGATGAACACTGAAGCTTTCTTT